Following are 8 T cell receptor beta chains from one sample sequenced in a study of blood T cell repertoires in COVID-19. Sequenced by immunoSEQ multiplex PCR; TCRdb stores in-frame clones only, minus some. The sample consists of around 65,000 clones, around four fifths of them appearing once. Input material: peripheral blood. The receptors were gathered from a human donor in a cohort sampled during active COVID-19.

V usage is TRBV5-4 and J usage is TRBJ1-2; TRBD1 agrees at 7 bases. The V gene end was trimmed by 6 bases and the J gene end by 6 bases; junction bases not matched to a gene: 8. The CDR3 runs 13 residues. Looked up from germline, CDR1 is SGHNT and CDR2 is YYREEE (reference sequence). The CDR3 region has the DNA TGTGCCAGCACCCTTAGGGGGCGGAATGGCTACACCTTC. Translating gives CASTLRGRNGYTF.

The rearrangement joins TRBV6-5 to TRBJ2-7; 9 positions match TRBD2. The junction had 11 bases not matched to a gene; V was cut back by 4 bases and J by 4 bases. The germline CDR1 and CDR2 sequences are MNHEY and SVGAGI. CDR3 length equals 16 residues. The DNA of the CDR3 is TGTGCCAGCAGTTCTTTAGGTAGCGGGGGTACTTACGAGCAGTACTTC. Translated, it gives CASSSLGSGGTYEQYF.

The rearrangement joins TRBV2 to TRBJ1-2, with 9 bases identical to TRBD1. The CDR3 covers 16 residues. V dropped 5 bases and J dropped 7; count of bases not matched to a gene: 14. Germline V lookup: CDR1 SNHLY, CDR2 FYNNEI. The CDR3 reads CASSQMWTGAHSGYTF. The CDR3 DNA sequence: TGTGCCAGCAGTCAGATGTGGACAGGGGCCCACAGTGGCTACACCTTC.

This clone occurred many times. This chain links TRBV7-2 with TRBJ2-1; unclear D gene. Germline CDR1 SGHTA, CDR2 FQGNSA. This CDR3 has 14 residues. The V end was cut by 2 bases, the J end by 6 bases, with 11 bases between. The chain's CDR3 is CASSLWQRVNEQFF. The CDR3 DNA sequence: TGTGCCAGCAGCTTATGGCAACGGGTCAATGAGCAGTTCTTC.

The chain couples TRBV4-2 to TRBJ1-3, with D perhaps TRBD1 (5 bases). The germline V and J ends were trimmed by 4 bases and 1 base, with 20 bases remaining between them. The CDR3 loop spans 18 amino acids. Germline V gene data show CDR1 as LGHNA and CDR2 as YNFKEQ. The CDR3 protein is CASSLLGGRRASGNTIYF. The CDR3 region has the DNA TGTGCCAGCAGCCTCCTTGGGGGACGGAGGGCTTCTGGAAACACCATATATTTT.

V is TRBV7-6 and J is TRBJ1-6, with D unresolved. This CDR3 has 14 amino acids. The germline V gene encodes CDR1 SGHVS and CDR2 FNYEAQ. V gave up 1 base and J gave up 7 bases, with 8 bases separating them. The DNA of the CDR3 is TGTGCCAGCAGCTTAGTCGGGTCCAATTCACCCCTCCACTTT. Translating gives CASSLVGSNSPLHF.

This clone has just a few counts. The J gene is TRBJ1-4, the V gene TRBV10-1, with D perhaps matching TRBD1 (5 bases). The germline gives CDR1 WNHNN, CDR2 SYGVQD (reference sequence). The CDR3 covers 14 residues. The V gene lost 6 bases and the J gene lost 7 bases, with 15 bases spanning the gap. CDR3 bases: TGCGCCAGCAGGGGGGGTCTATGGGGTGAAAAACTGTTTTTT. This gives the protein CASRGGLWGEKLFF.

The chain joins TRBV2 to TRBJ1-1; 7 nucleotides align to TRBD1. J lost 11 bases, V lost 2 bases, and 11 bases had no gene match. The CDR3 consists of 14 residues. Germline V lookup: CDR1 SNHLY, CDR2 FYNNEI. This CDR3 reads CASSERGQTKVAFF. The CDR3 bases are TGTGCCAGCAGTGAAAGGGGACAGACGAAAGTGGCTTTCTTT. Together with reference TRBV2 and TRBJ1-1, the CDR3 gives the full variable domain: EPEVTQTPSHQVTQMGQEVILRCVPISNHLYFYWYRQILGQKVEFLVSFYNNEISEKSEIFDDQFSVERPDGSNFTLKIRSTKLEDSAMYFCASSERGQTKVAFFGQGTRLTVV.